This T cell receptor beta chain was found in a study of coeliac disease. On the study more broadly: Coeliac patients had newly diagnosed active disease, refractory type I disease, or gluten-free diet control. Overall study results and limits: Few TRB amino acid sequences were shared between samples; most were unique. Intraepithelial and lamina propria fractions were not highly pure, so cross-contamination was possible. In active celiac disease, intraepithelial and lamina propria TRB and TRG repertoires were less clonal than controls.

One frozen approximately 520,000-cell aliquot per fraction was sequenced. CDR1 is SGHAT and CDR2 is FQDESV in the germline V gene (reference sequence). J lost 2 bases, V lost 8 bases, and 9 bases had no gene match. The CDR3 contains 16 residues. TCRdb's table, derived via immunoSEQ multiplex PCR, lists solely in-frame clones and lacks some. Among 3,500 to 4,500 clones listed, less than 75% were seen once. In regard to this clone: Its antigen is unknown.

This receptor was obtained from a woman aged 18-30 years with active celiac disease. Material: intraepithelial lymphocytes from the gut. This chain connects TRBV11-1 to TRBJ2-3; TRBD2 agrees at 11 bases. CDR3 DNA sequence: TGTGCCAGCGCACTAGCGGGGGCCGATCCCACAGATACGCAGTATTTT. Residues: CASALAGADPTDTQYF.